The 24 T cell receptor beta chains below were found in one sample sequenced in a study of lymphopenia after photon versus proton radiotherapy. Measured with immunoSEQ multiplex PCR; TCRdb has only the in-frame clones, and not every one. Seen here are tens of thousands of clones, 70% to 90% observed once, and the top ten hold around 2.7%. The sequenced sample was peripheral blood, obtained from a patient treated with photon-based radiotherapy. These receptors were collected from a man aged 50 or older with gastric cancer.

The gene calls are TRBV18 and TRBJ1-1; possible D gene TRBD1, 6 bases. V dropped 2 bases and J dropped 2 bases, with 12 bases sitting between them. CDR3 length: 15 amino acids. Looked up from germline, CDR1 is KGHSH and CDR2 is LQKENI. Written as DNA, the CDR3 is TGTGCCAGCTCACCAGCAAACAGGGAAAACACTGAAGCTTTCTTT. Translation gives CASSPANRENTEAFF.

The genes are TRBV5-1 and TRBJ2-1, with 8 bases identical to TRBD2. The ends lost 4 bases at V and 4 bases at J; junction bases unmatched: 7. Per germline, CDR1 SGHRS and CDR2 YFSETQ. This CDR3 spans 15 amino acids. The CDR3 DNA reads TGCGCCAGCAGCCTGAAGGTAGCGGGATACAATGAGCAGTTCTTC. Its protein product is CASSLKVAGYNEQFF.

This clone was seen more than once but under ten times. The chain is built from TRBV14 and TRBJ1-1; no clear D gene. The V gene lost 9 bases and the J gene lost 1 base, with 15 bases spanning the gap. Germline V gene lookup returns CDR1 SGHDN and CDR2 FVKESK. This CDR3 is 14 amino acids long. The DNA for the CDR3 is TGTGCCAGTACTAAGCAGCTGGGGAACACTGAAGCTTTCTTT. Amino acids: CASTKQLGNTEAFF. Full variable domain (outside the CDR3, taken from reference TRBV14 and TRBJ1-1): EAGVTQFPSHSVIEKGQTVTLRCDPISGHDNLYWYRRVMGKEIKFLLHFVKESKQDESGMPNNRFLAERTGGTYSTLKVQPAELEDSGVYFCASTKQLGNTEAFFGQGTRLTVV.

The V gene is TRBV4-2, the J gene TRBJ1-5; 9 bases line up with TRBD1. V lost 1 base to trimming and J lost 9 bases; unmatched junction nucleotides: 7. This CDR3 is built from 15 residues. Germline CDR1 is LGHNA and CDR2 is YNFKEQ. The DNA for the CDR3 is TGTGCCAGCAGCCAAGGGAGGACAGGGGATTTGCCCCAGCATTTT. Its translation is CASSQGRTGDLPQHF.

The J gene is TRBJ2-7, the V gene TRBV5-6; tentative D call: TRBD2 (6 bases). Trimming removed 0 bases from V and 2 bases from J, with 21 bases in between. The CDR3 extends over 18 amino acids. Germline V gene data show CDR1 as SGHDT and CDR2 as YYEEEE. CDR3 nucleotides: TGTGCCAGCAGCTTGGAAGTAGGGGAGGAGCGGAAAGCCTACGAGCAGTACTTC. Protein: CASSLEVGEERKAYEQYF.

This clone appeared a single time. The chain has TRBV6-6 and TRBJ1-3, with D possibly TRBD1 on 6 matching bases. Germline CDR1 MNHNY, CDR2 SVGAGI (reference sequence). The CDR3 extends over 15 amino acids. V lost 6 bases to trimming and J lost 0 bases, with 12 bases between them. This chain's CDR3 is CASSIGTISGNTIYF. DNA for the CDR3: TGTGCCAGCAGCATTGGGACAATCTCTGGAAACACCATATATTTT.

The CDR3 DNA sequence: TGTGCCAGCAGGGCGGACAGCGTCAATCAGCCCCAGCATTTT. Protein product: CASRADSVNQPQHF. The rearrangement links TRBV6-5 to TRBJ1-5; possibly TRBD1 for D (6 bases). CDR3 length: 14 residues. The germline V gene has CDR1 MNHEY and CDR2 SVGAGI. Trimming pared 6 bases from V and 3 bases from J, leaving 12 bases between.

Only a few counts were recorded for this clone. This rearrangement joins TRBV14 to TRBJ1-4; 9 bases are shared with TRBD1. The V gene's germline CDR1 is SGHDN and CDR2 FVKESK. Unmatched junction bases numbered 4, after V lost 5 bases and J lost 6 bases. The CDR3 runs 14 residues. The CDR3 DNA follows: TGTGCCAGCAGCTTCGGGACAGGGTATGAAAAACTGTTTTTT. It encodes CASSFGTGYEKLFF.

The rearrangement joins TRBV7-7 to TRBJ2-3; TRBD1 agrees at 8 bases. Germline V gene lookup returns CDR1 SSHAT and CDR2 FNYEAQ (reference sequence). The CDR3 runs 13 residues. Trimming cost V 4 bases and J 4 bases; bases outside gene matches: 1. The DNA for the CDR3 is TGTGCCAGCAGCTCACAGGGGGCAGATACGCAGTATTTT. It specifies CASSSQGADTQYF. The variable domain in full, completed from reference TRBV7-7 and TRBJ2-3, reads GAGVSQSPRYKVTKRGQDVTLRCDPISSHATLYWYQQALGQGPEFLTYFNYEAQPDKSGLPSDRFSAERPEGSISTLTIQRTEQRDSAMYRCASSSQGADTQYFGPGTRLTVL.

V and J are TRBV11-2 and TRBJ2-2; D unclear. Germline loops: CDR1 SGHAT, CDR2 FQNNGV. The ends were cut back, 2 bases at V and 8 bases at J, with 6 bases in the middle. The CDR3 extends over 12 amino acids. CDR3 DNA sequence: TGTGCCAGCAGCTTAAGCCTGGGGGAGCTGTTTTTT. Its protein is CASSLSLGELFF. Supplemented by reference TRBV11-2 and TRBJ2-2, the full variable domain reads EAGVAQSPRYKIIEKRQSVAFWCNPISGHATLYWYQQILGQGPKLLIQFQNNGVVDDSQLPKDRFSAERLKGVDSTLKIQPAKLEDSAVYLCASSLSLGELFFGEGSRLTVL.

V gene TRBV28 combines with J gene TRBJ1-5; no reliable D call. Germline loops: CDR1 MDHEN, CDR2 SYDVKM. The CDR3 has 17 residues. The ends were cut back, 6 bases at V and 0 bases at J, with 18 bases in the middle. The CDR3 is CASRRLRNPYSNQPQHF. DNA for the CDR3: TGTGCCAGCAGAAGGCTCAGGAACCCTTATAGCAATCAGCCCCAGCATTTT.

J is TRBJ2-3 and V is TRBV12-5, with 7 bases fitting TRBD2. This CDR3 comprises 15 residues. Germline V gene sequence: CDR1 LGHNT, CDR2 FRNRAP. Trimming cost V 2 bases and J 6 bases; bases outside gene matches: 8. CDR3 loop: CASGLRLASGDTQYF. The DNA of the CDR3 is TGTGCTAGTGGTTTGAGACTAGCTTCTGGGGATACGCAGTATTTT.

The V gene is TRBV19, the J gene TRBJ2-3, with TRBD1 matching 7 bases. Trimming took 5 bases from V and 4 from J; bases not matched to a gene: 9. Germline CDR1 is LNHDA and CDR2 is SQIVND (reference sequence). This CDR3 is 15 amino acids long. The CDR3 sequence: CASSSDLRGPDTQYF. The CDR3 DNA sequence: TGTGCCAGTAGTTCGGACCTTAGGGGGCCAGATACGCAGTATTTT. Combining the CDR3 with reference TRBV19 and TRBJ2-3 gives the whole variable domain DGGITQSPKYLFRKEGQNVTLSCEQNLNHDAMYWYRQDPGQGLRLIYYSQIVNDFQKGDIAEGYSVSREKKESFPLTVTSAQKNPTAFYLCASSSDLRGPDTQYFGPGTRLTVL.

The gene calls are TRBV28 and TRBJ2-1; 7 bases line up with TRBD1. The CDR3 sequence is 13 residues long. J was trimmed by 0 bases and V by 10 bases; bases with no gene match: 3. The germline gives CDR1 MDHEN, CDR2 SYDVKM. Here the CDR3 reads CATRDSSYNEQFF. CDR3 DNA sequence: TGTGCCACACGGGACAGCTCCTACAATGAGCAGTTCTTC.

This rearrangement joins TRBV7-6 to TRBJ2-1; the match to TRBD1 covers 7 bases. With V trimmed by 0 bases and J by 9 bases, 5 bases remained unmatched. This CDR3 comprises 14 residues. Germline V gene data show CDR1 as SGHVS and CDR2 as FNYEAQ. The CDR3 DNA sequence: TGTGCCAGCAGCTTAGCGGTCAGGACAGGTGAGCAGTTCTTC. It specifies CASSLAVRTGEQFF.

The chain links TRBV9 to TRBJ1-2; weak D call: TRBD1 (5 bases). Trimming removed 0 bases from V and 3 bases from J, with 6 bases in between. Per germline, CDR1 SGDLS and CDR2 YYNGEE. This CDR3 is 13 amino acids long. CDR3 DNA sequence: TGTGCCAGCAGCGTAGTGGGGGACTATGGCTACACCTTC. Translation: CASSVVGDYGYTF.

The chain has TRBV4-1 and TRBJ2-5, with D unresolved. This CDR3 has 14 residues. V was clipped by 0 bases and J by 2 bases, with 7 bases between them. In germline, CDR1 is MGHRA, CDR2 YSYEKL. CDR3 sequence: CASSQDAEQETQYF. CDR3 sequence (DNA): TGCGCCAGCAGCCAAGATGCAGAACAAGAGACCCAGTACTTC.

V is TRBV11-2 and J is TRBJ2-5; no clear D gene. CDR3 length: 13 residues. The V gene's germline CDR1 is SGHAT and CDR2 FQNNGV. Trimming cost V 5 bases and J 5 bases, with 12 bases left between them. The CDR3 reads CASSPVWWETQYF. CDR3 sequence (DNA): TGTGCCAGCAGCCCCGTCTGGTGGGAGACCCAGTACTTC.

The V gene is TRBV27, the J gene TRBJ1-2; 8 bases map to TRBD1. The J segment lost 8 bases and the V segment lost 6 bases, leaving 8 bases of the junction unmatched. Germline V gene lookup returns CDR1 MNHEY and CDR2 SMNVEV (reference sequence). The CDR3 sequence is 13 residues long. As DNA, the CDR3 is TGTGCCAGCAGAAAACTACAGGGGGACGGCTACACCTTC. The encoded protein is CASRKLQGDGYTF.

V is TRBV9 and J is TRBJ1-3; the D gene is possibly TRBD1 (6 bases). The germline gives CDR1 SGDLS, CDR2 YYNGEE. The CDR3 is 15 amino acids. Trimming pared 3 bases from V and 0 bases from J, leaving 10 bases between. CDR3 coding DNA: TGTGCCAGCAGCGAGCAACAGGGCTCTGGAAACACCATATATTTT. It specifies CASSEQQGSGNTIYF.

The J gene is TRBJ2-3, the V gene TRBV27; D may be TRBD1 or TRBD2 (5 bases each). This CDR3 is 14 amino acids long. The V end was cut by 6 bases, the J end by 2 bases, with 12 bases between. Germline assignment: CDR1 MNHEY and CDR2 SMNVEV (reference sequence). The CDR3 here is CASRPGTYTDTQYF. As DNA, the CDR3 is TGTGCCAGCAGACCCGGGACGTACACAGATACGCAGTATTTT.

As for this clone: Other DNA sequences within the sample encode an identical CDR3. The chain is built from TRBV10-3 and TRBJ2-7; D is unresolved. Deletions cut 6 bases from V and 1 base from J, with 10 bases between. Germline CDR1 is ENHRY and CDR2 is SYGVKD. The CDR3 is 13 residues long. The CDR3 protein is CAISEDVSYEQYF. The CDR3 DNA sequence: TGTGCCATCAGCGAGGACGTTTCCTACGAGCAGTACTTC.

The rearrangement links TRBV4-3 to TRBJ2-1; 11 nucleotides line up with TRBD2. The V gene's germline CDR1 is LGHNA and CDR2 YSLEER. After removal of 7 bases from V and 7 bases from J, the junction contained 12 bases not matched to a gene. This CDR3 spans 16 amino acids. CDR3 coding DNA: TGCGCCAGCAAAATTTTAGCGGGAGGGCCTGAGAATGAGCAGTTCTTC. This gives the protein CASKILAGGPENEQFF.

This chain connects TRBV4-2 to TRBJ2-5; 9 nucleotides agree with TRBD2. From germline, CDR1 is LGHNA and CDR2 YNFKEQ. With V trimmed by 0 bases and J by 2 bases, 7 bases remained unmatched. The CDR3 contains 17 residues. The CDR3, as DNA: TGTGCCAGCAGCCAAGATGGGCTAGCGGGAAATCAAGAGACCCAGTACTTC. It is translated as CASSQDGLAGNQETQYF.